What follows are 13 T cell receptor beta chains derived from one specimen sequenced in a study of blood T cell repertoires in COVID-19 (dated by TCRdb to about 2020). The protocol used for the library was the immunoSEQ multiplex PCR assay. The source is immuneACCESS, and TCRdb retained only in-frame sequences with V and J called. Part of the clones is not carried over; for the studies checked, unresolved V genes explain less than half of this, and the remainder is unexplained. For this sample the table gives about 280,000 clones, of which around 90% were detected only once. 0.94% of the sample rests with the top ten. Sequencing was done on a sample of peripheral blood. These receptors were obtained from a woman between 35 and 50 years old who had recovered from COVID-19.

The chain links TRBV18 to TRBJ1-6; D is unclear. Between the trimmed V and J ends, which lost 6 bases and 9 bases, there was a span of 21 bases. This CDR3 is built from 16 residues. Germline V gene data show CDR1 as KGHSH and CDR2 as LQKENI. The CDR3 DNA follows: TGTGCCAGCTCGTACTCGCCCCTCTCGGGAGTTTCACCCCTCCACTTT. Protein: CASSYSPLSGVSPLHF.

V and J are TRBV6-1 and TRBJ2-7, with TRBD1 matching 7 bases. V shed 1 base, J shed 0 bases, and the junction held 3 bases outside the gene matches. The CDR3 runs 15 residues. Germline V gene data show CDR1 as MNHNS and CDR2 as SASEGT. CDR3 nucleotide sequence: TGTGCCAGCAGTGAAGGTGGGACAGTCTCCTACGAGCAGTACTTC. It yields the protein CASSEGGTVSYEQYF.

The chain uses TRBV7-2 and TRBJ2-7, with TRBD2 matching 10 bases. CDR1 is SGHTA and CDR2 is FQGNSA in the germline V gene. The CDR3 runs 15 residues. V was pared by 5 bases and J by 3 bases, with 7 bases of the junction left unmatched. The CDR3 coding sequence is TGTGCCAGCAGCCCCCCGACTAGCGGGCTCTACGAGCAGTACTTC. Its protein is CASSPPTSGLYEQYF.

The gene calls are TRBV7-9 and TRBJ1-4; D is possibly TRBD1 (6 bases). CDR1 and CDR2 (germline): SEHNR, FQNEAQ (reference sequence). Trimming left V 6 bases short and J 6 bases short, with 14 bases between. The CDR3 contains 14 residues. The DNA for the CDR3 is TGTGCCAGCAGACAGCAGGGGTCGGATGAAAAACTGTTTTTT. Translating it yields CASRQQGSDEKLFF.

The chain is built from TRBV19 and TRBJ2-3, with D possibly matching TRBD1 (6 bases). CDR3 length: 15 amino acids. Trimming pared 6 bases from V and 0 bases from J, leaving 13 bases between. Germline CDR1 is LNHDA and CDR2 is SQIVND (reference sequence). In DNA form, the CDR3 reads TGTGCCAGTAGAAACGGGCAGGGGAGCACAGATACGCAGTATTTT. Protein sequence: CASRNGQGSTDTQYF. The full variable domain, with the rest looked up from reference TRBV19 and TRBJ2-3, is DGGITQSPKYLFRKEGQNVTLSCEQNLNHDAMYWYRQDPGQGLRLIYYSQIVNDFQKGDIAEGYSVSREKKESFPLTVTSAQKNPTAFYLCASRNGQGSTDTQYFGPGTRLTVL.

V is TRBV9 and J is TRBJ2-3, with a tentative D call TRBD2 (5 bases). Trimming pared 0 bases from V and 14 bases from J, leaving 16 bases between. CDR3 length: 13 amino acids. Germline V gene data show CDR1 as SGDLS and CDR2 as YYNGEE. The CDR3: CASSVAVAGRRYF. For the CDR3, the DNA is TGTGCCAGCAGCGTAGCTGTGGCGGGCCGGAGGTATTTT.

This clone was observed a handful of times. The chain has TRBV4-2 and TRBJ2-1, with 7 positions matching TRBD2. Germline V gene lookup returns CDR1 LGHNA and CDR2 YNFKEQ. The ends lost 1 base at V and 6 bases at J; junction bases unmatched: 6. The length of the CDR3 is 15 residues. The CDR3 region has the DNA TGTGCCAGCAGCCAAGCGGGAGGCCCTCTCAATGAGCAGTTCTTC. Protein sequence: CASSQAGGPLNEQFF.

The chain couples TRBV27 to TRBJ2-7; possible D gene TRBD2, 7 bases. The CDR3 consists of 16 residues. Germline CDR1 is MNHEY and CDR2 is SMNVEV (reference sequence). Trimming pared 0 bases from V and 2 bases from J, leaving 14 bases between. CDR3 amino acids: CASSLSGGRPAYEQYF. DNA for the CDR3: TGTGCCAGCAGTTTATCGGGGGGGCGGCCAGCCTACGAGCAGTACTTC.

The chain couples TRBV6-1 to TRBJ1-3, with a tentative D call TRBD1 (5 bases). Per the germline V gene, CDR1 is MNHNS and CDR2 is SASEGT. The ends were cut back, 4 bases at V and 4 bases at J, with 17 bases in the middle. The CDR3 covers 16 residues. DNA of the CDR3: TGTGCCAGCAGTGCCGCGGGTCGGGGGTACGGAAACACCATATATTTT. Amino acids: CASSAAGRGYGNTIYF.

The V and J genes are TRBV4-1 and TRBJ2-4; 7 bases align to TRBD1. With 4 bases clipped from V and 5 bases from J, the junction kept 2 bases outside the gene matches. Germline V gene lookup returns CDR1 MGHRA and CDR2 YSYEKL. CDR3 size: 13 residues. In DNA form, the CDR3 reads TGCGCCAGCAGCCCGGGGACAGAAAACATTCAGTACTTC. Translated, it gives CASSPGTENIQYF.

This chain joins TRBV9 and TRBJ2-2; 13 bases are shared with TRBD2. This CDR3 is 16 amino acids long. V gave up 2 bases and J gave up 6 bases; unmatched junction bases: 4. CDR1 is SGDLS and CDR2 is YYNGEE in the germline V gene. CDR3 sequence (DNA): TGTGCCAGCAGCGTCCAACTAGCGGGAGGGCCCGGGGAGCTGTTTTTT. This sequence encodes CASSVQLAGGPGELFF.

V gene TRBV6-2 or TRBV6-3 combines with J gene TRBJ2-3, with 7 bases fitting TRBD1. Germline CDR1 MNHEY, CDR2 SVGEGT. The CDR3 is 18 amino acids. Germline trimming cut 6 bases from V and 0 bases from J; bases unmatched to any gene: 15. Here the CDR3 reads CASSPSGRKGASTDTQYF. CDR3 DNA sequence: TGTGCCAGCAGCCCTTCGGGACGGAAGGGGGCCAGCACAGATACGCAGTATTTT.

The chain carries TRBV28 and TRBJ1-3, with TRBD1 identical over 9 bases. CDR1 MDHEN and CDR2 SYDVKM come from the germline V gene. The CDR3 spans 15 residues. V was clipped by 4 bases and J by 4 bases; unmatched bases: 5. The DNA for the CDR3 is TGTGCCAGCAGTTCCGGGACAGGGTCAGGAAACACCATATATTTT. It is translated as CASSSGTGSGNTIYF.